The next 4 T cell receptor beta chains were all read from a single sample in a study of regulatory T cells in long-lasting Graves disease. Through Arm-PCR of CDR3 regions and iRepertoire HTBI primers, TCR beta libraries were built. TCRdb reprocessed the multiplex PCR reads via MiXCR and lists one record per CDR3 protein. The data contain 400,000 to 550,000 distinct CDR3 sequences, about 15% of them singletons. Documented time point: newly diagnosed GD, antithyroid drugs for less than 3 months. With RNA extracted from PBMCs as input, the TCR library was made. In addition, the sample was reused for a study of T cells in Graves' hyperthyroidism and ophthalmopathy.

The sample in question was peripheral blood mononuclear cells (PBMCs), obtained at new diagnosis, from a patient treated with antithyroid drugs. All receptors derive from a woman in her twenties or thirties with Graves disease.

At least ten counts were recorded for this clonotype. The chain has TRBV24-1 and TRBJ2-1, with 7 bases aligning to TRBD2. V shed 1 base, J shed 3 bases, and the junction held 5 bases outside the gene matches. The CDR3 is 16 amino acids. CDR1 and CDR2 from the germline V gene are KGHDR and SFDVKD. This CDR3 is CATSDLGRGDYNEQFF. As DNA, the CDR3 is TGTGCCACCAGTGATTTAGGACGGGGGGACTACAATGAGCAGTTCTTC.

This clonotype occurred a few times. The chain uses TRBV15 and TRBJ2-1; perhaps D is TRBD1 or TRBD2 (5 bases each). V shed 0 bases and J shed 8 bases, with 14 bases lying between them. CDR3 length: 15 amino acids. The germline CDR1 and CDR2 sequences are LNHNV and YYDKDF (reference sequence). The DNA of the CDR3 is TGTGCCACCAGCAGAGATCGGGGCCAAGGACATGAGCAGTTCTTC. Encoded protein: CATSRDRGQGHEQFF. Together with reference TRBV15 and TRBJ2-1, the CDR3 gives the full variable domain: DAMVIQNPRYQVTQFGKPVTLSCSQTLNHNVMYWYQQKSSQAPKLLFHYYDKDFNNEADTPDNFQSRRPNTSFCFLDIRSPGLGDTAMYLCATSRDRGQGHEQFFGPGTRLTVL.

The sample holds many counts of this clonotype. V and J are TRBV19 and TRBJ1-2; TRBD1 matches at 7 bases. J lost 8 bases, V lost 7 bases, and 7 bases had no gene match. CDR3 length: 12 amino acids. CDR1 is LNHDA and CDR2 is SQIVND in the germline V gene (reference sequence). The CDR3 sequence is CASTQGGRGYTF. The CDR3 DNA reads TGTGCCAGTACCCAGGGGGGTCGCGGCTACACCTTC. Drawing the rest from reference TRBV19 and TRBJ1-2, the complete variable domain is DGGITQSPKYLFRKEGQNVTLSCEQNLNHDAMYWYRQDPGQGLRLIYYSQIVNDFQKGDIAEGYSVSREKKESFPLTVTSAQKNPTAFYLCASTQGGRGYTFGSGTRLTVV.

This chain links TRBV7-3 with TRBJ2-7, with 10 nucleotides matching TRBD2. Germline trimming cut 2 bases from V and 5 bases from J; bases unmatched to any gene: 3. The CDR3 spans 14 residues. Germline V lookup: CDR1 SGHTA, CDR2 FQGTGA. This CDR3 is CASSLDGLADEQYF. The CDR3 region has the DNA TGTGCCAGCAGCTTAGACGGACTAGCGGACGAGCAGTACTTC.